Sequencing of this T cell receptor beta chain was carried out in a study of identical twins. The germline CDR1 and CDR2 sequences are SGHRS and YFSETQ. This CDR3 is built from 15 residues. The ends lost 4 bases at V and 0 bases at J; junction bases unmatched: 2. Study-wide results and caveats: Whereas memory repertoires showed no such difference, abundant cord blood beta clonotypes carried fewer insertions.

This clonotype was detected ten times or more. Its antigen remains unknown. A universal primer site came from template switching; cDNA carried unique molecular identifiers. TCRdb redid the calling of the 5' RACE reads with MiXCR, one entry per CDR3 protein. The sample has a few hundred thousand distinct CDR3 sequences, more than 9% seen once. Another study also made use of these data, one on yellow fever vaccine responses in identical twins.

The chain carries TRBV5-1 and TRBJ2-2; the match to TRBD1 covers 8 bases. Sequenced material: PBMCs. The clonotype was recovered from a young woman in good health. CDR3 nucleotides: TGCGCCAGCAGCCAGGGACAGGCGAACACCGGGGAGCTGTTTTTT. It specifies CASSQGQANTGELFF.